The entry below gives a single T cell receptor (beta chain) sequence along with its context. This record comes from a study of blood T cell repertoires in COVID-19. In the study overall: T cells, B-cell-depleted T cells, or PBMCs supplied cDNA or gDNA.

Germline assignment: CDR1 SGHRS and CDR2 YFSETQ. Losses at the gene ends were 0 bases for V and 4 bases for J; bases not matched to a gene: 7. The CDR3 is 15 residues long. Some clones are missing from TCRdb's copy, which holds only in-frame ones; the method was immunoSEQ multiplex PCR. The profile shows 200,000 to 300,000 clones, 82% of them singletons. This chain links TRBV5-1 with TRBJ2-7, with TRBD1 identical over 7 bases. The specimen sequenced was peripheral blood. The source is a woman in her sixties with active or convalescent COVID-19. As DNA, the CDR3 is TGCGCCAGCAGCTTGGGGACAGGCCCCCCGTACGAGCAGTACTTC. Its translation is CASSLGTGPPYEQYF. The full variable domain, completed using reference TRBV5-1 and TRBJ2-7, is KAGVTQTPRYLIKTRGQQVTLSCSPISGHRSVSWYQQTPGQGLQFLFEYFSETQRNKGNFPGRFSGRQFSNSRSEMNVSTLELGDSALYLCASSLGTGPPYEQYFGPGTRLTVT.